What follows are 2 T cell receptor beta chains derived from one specimen sequenced in a study of blood T cell repertoires in COVID-19. TCRdb keeps only in-frame clones here, not all; method: immunoSEQ multiplex PCR. Of around 200,000 clones in the sample, about 88% were seen once. Sequenced material: peripheral blood. These TCRs come from a man in his forties with acute or convalescent COVID-19.

The J gene is TRBJ2-6, the V gene TRBV19, with D possibly being TRBD1 (6 bases). Germline CDR1 LNHDA, CDR2 SQIVND (reference sequence). Deletions cut 7 bases from V and 4 bases from J, with 14 bases between. The CDR3 consists of 15 residues. The CDR3 region has the DNA TGTGCCAGTAACGTGGGGGCGCCCGGGGCCAACGTCCTGACTTTC. Its protein is CASNVGAPGANVLTF.

The CDR3 reads CASSYRGWETQYF. The CDR3 DNA sequence: TGTGCCAGCAGTTATCGGGGTTGGGAGACCCAGTACTTC. The J gene is TRBJ2-5, the V gene TRBV27; D might be TRBD2 (5 bases). Trimming took off 4 bases at V and 5 bases at J, with 11 bases between the two ends. Germline lookup yields CDR1 MNHEY and CDR2 SMNVEV (reference sequence). The CDR3 has 13 amino acids.